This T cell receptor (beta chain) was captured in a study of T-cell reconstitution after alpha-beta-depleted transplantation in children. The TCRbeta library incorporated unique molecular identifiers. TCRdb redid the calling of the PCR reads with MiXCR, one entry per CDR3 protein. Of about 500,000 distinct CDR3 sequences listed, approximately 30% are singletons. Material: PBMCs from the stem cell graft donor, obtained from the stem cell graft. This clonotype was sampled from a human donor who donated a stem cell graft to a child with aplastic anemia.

The CDR3 DNA sequence: TGCGCCAGCAGCCAAGATTATCGCACCGGGGATACGCAGTATTTT. Its protein product is CASSQDYRTGDTQYF. The rearrangement joins TRBV4-3 to TRBJ2-3; D is ambiguous. Germline V gene lookup returns CDR1 LGHNA and CDR2 YSLEER. Trimming pared 0 bases from V and 6 bases from J, leaving 13 bases between. This CDR3 is 15 amino acids long.